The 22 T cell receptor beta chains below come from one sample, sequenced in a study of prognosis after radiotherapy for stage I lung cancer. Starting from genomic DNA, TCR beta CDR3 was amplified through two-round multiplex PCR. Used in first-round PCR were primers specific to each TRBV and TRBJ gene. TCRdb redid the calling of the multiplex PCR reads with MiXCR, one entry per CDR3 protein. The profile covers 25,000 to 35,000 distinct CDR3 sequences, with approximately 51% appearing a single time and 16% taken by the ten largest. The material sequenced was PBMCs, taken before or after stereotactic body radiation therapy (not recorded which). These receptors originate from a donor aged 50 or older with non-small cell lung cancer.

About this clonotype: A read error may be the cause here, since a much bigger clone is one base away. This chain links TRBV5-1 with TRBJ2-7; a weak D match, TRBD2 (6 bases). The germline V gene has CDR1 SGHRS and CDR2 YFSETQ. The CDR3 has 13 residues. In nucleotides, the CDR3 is TGCGCCGGCAGCGCGGGGAATTCCTACGAGCAGTACTTC. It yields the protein CAGSAGNSYEQYF.

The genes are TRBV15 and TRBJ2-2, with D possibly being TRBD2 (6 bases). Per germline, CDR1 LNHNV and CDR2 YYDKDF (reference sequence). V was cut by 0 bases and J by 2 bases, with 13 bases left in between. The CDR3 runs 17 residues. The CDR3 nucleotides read TGTGCCACCAGCAGAGATAGGCGGGGAGTTAACACCGGGGAGCTGTTTTTT. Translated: CATSRDRRGVNTGELFF.

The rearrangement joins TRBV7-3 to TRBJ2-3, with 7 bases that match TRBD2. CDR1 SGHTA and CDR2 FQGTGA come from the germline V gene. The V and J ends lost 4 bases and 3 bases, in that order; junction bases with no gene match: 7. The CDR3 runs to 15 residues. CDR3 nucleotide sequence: TGTGCCAGCAGCTCCGCCGGGACTACTACAGATACGCAGTATTTT. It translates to CASSSAGTTTDTQYF.

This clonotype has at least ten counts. The CDR3 spells CASRRLAGAGLGETQYF. DNA for the CDR3: TGTGCCAGCAGGCGACTAGCGGGAGCTGGGTTGGGAGAGACCCAGTACTTC. V gene TRBV28 combines with J gene TRBJ2-5; 12 bases line up with TRBD2. The germline V gene has CDR1 MDHEN and CDR2 SYDVKM. V dropped 6 bases and J dropped 4; count of bases not matched to a gene: 12. The CDR3 length is 17 residues.

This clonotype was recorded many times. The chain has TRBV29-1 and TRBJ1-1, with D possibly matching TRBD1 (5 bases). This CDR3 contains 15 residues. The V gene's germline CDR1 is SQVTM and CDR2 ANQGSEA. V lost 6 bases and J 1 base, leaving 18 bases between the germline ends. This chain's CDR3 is CSVGGIGTGNTEAFF. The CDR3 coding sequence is TGCAGCGTCGGCGGGATTGGGACGGGGAACACTGAAGCTTTCTTT.

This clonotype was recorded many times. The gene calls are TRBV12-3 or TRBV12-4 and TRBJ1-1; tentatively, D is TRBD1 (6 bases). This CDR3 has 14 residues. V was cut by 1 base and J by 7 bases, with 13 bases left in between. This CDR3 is CASSLVRKDSEAFF. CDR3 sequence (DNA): TGTGCCAGCAGTTTAGTAAGGAAGGACAGTGAAGCTTTCTTT.

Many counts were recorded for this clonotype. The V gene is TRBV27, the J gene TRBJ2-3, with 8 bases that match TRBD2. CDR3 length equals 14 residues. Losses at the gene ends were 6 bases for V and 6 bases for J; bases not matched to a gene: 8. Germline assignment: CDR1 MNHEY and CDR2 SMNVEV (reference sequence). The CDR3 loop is CASSLSGSQDTQYF. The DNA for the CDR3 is TGTGCCAGCAGCCTCAGCGGGAGTCAGGATACGCAGTATTTT.

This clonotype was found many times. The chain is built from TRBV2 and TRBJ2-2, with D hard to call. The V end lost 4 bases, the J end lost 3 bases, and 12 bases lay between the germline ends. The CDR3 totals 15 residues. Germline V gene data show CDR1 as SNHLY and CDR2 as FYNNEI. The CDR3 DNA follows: TGTGCCAGCAGTGTAGGCGGAGCCGACACCGGGGAGCTGTTTTTT. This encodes CASSVGGADTGELFF.

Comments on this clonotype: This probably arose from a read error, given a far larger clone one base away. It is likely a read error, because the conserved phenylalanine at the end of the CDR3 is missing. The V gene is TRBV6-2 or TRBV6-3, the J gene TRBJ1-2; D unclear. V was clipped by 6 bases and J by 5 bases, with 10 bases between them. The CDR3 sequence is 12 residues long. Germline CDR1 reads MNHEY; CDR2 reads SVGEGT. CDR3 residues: CASSSQLYGYTL. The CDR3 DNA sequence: TGTGCCAGCAGCTCACAATTATATGGCTACACCTTA.

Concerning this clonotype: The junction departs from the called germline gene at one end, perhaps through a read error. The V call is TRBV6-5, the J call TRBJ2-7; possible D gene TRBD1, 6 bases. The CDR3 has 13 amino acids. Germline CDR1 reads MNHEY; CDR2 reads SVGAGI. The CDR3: CASNYLNRVEQYF. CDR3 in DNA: TGTGCCAGCAATTACTTGAACAGGGTAGAGCAGTACTTC.

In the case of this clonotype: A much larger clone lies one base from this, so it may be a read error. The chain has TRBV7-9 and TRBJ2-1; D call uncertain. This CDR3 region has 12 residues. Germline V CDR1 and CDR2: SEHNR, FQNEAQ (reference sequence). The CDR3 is CAGSFMSNEQFF. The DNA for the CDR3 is TGTGCCGGCAGCTTCATGTCGAATGAGCAGTTCTTC.

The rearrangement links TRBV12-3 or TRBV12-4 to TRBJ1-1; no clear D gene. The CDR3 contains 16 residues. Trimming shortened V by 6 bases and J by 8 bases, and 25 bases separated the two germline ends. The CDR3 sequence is CASSPNRYFQVGEAFF. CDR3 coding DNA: TGTGCCAGCAGCCCTAATCGGTACTTCCAAGTGGGGGAAGCTTTCTTT.

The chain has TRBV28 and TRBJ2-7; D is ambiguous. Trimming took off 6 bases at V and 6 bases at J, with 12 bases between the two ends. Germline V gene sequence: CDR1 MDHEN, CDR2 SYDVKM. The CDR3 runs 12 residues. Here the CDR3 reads CASRSGMFEQYF. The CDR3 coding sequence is TGTGCCAGCAGGAGTGGGATGTTCGAGCAGTACTTC. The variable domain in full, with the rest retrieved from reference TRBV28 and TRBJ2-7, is DVKVTQSSRYLVKRTGEKVFLECVQDMDHENMFWYRQDPGLGLRLIYFSYDVKMKEKGDIPEGYSVSREKKERFSLILESASTNQTSMYLCASRSGMFEQYFGPGTRLTVT.

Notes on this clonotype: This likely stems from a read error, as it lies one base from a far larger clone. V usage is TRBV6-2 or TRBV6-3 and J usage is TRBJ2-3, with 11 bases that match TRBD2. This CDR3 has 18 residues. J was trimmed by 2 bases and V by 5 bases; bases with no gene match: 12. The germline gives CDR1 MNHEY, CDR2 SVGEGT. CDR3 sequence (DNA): TGTGCCAGCAGTGATTCCGGAATAGCGGGAGGGCCCACAGATACGCAGTATTTT. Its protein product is CASSDSGIAGGPTDTQYF.

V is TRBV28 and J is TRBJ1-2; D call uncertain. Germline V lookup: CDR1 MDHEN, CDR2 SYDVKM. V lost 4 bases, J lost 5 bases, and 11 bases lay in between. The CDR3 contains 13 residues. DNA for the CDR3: TGTGCCAGCAGTTCCGGGAGGATTTATGGCTACACCTTC. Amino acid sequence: CASSSGRIYGYTF.

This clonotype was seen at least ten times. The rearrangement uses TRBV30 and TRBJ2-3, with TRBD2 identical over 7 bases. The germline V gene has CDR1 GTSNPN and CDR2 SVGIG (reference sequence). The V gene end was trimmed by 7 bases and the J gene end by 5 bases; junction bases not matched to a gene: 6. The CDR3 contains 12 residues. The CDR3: CASTTGGDTQYF. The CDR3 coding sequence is TGTGCCTCAACCACGGGGGGAGATACGCAGTATTTT.

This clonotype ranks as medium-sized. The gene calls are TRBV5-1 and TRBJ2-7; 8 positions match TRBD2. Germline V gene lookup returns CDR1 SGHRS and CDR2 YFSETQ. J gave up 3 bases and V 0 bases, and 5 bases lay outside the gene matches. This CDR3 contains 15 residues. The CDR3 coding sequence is TGCGCCAGCAGCTTGGGCACAGCGGGGGACTACGAGCAGTACTTC. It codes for CASSLGTAGDYEQYF.

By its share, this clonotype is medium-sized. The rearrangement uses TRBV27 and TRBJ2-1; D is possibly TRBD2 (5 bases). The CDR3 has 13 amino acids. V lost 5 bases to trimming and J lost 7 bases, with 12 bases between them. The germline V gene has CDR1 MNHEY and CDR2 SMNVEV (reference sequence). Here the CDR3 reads CASSVRTRNEQFF. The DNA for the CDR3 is TGTGCCAGCAGTGTCCGTACTAGGAATGAGCAGTTCTTC.

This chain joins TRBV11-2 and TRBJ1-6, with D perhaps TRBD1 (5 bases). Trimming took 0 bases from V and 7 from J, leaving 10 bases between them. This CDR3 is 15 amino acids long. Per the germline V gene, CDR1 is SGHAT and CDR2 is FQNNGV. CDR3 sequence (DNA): TGTGCCAGCAGCTTAGATAGGGACGTGAATTCACCCCTCCACTTT. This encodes CASSLDRDVNSPLHF.

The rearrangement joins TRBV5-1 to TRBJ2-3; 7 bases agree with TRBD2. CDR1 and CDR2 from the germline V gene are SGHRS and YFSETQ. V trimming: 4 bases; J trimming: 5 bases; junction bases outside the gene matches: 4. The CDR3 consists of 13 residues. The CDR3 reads CASSPGGGDTQYF. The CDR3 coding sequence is TGCGCCAGCAGCCCTGGGGGGGGAGATACGCAGTATTTT.

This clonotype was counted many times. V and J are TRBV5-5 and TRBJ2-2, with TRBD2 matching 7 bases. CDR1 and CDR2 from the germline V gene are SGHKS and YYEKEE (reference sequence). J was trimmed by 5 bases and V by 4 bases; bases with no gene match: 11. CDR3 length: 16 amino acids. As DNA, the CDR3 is TGTGCCAGCAGCGTTCCGGGACGGCGGGAGACCGGGGAGCTGTTTTTT. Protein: CASSVPGRRETGELFF.

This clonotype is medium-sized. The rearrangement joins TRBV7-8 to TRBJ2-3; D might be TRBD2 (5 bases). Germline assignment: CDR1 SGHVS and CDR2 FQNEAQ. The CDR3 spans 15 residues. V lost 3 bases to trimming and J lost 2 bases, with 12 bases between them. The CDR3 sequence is CASSLEVQTTDTQYF. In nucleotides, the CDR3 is TGTGCCAGCAGCTTGGAGGTGCAGACCACAGATACGCAGTATTTT.